The 9 T cell receptor beta chains listed next were all sequenced from one sample in a study of blood T cell repertoires in COVID-19. Here immunoSEQ multiplex PCR was the method, and the copy in TCRdb shows in-frame clones only, minus some. The sample records approximately 250,000 clones, around 84% being singletons. The sequencing input was peripheral blood. The receptors were gathered from a woman aged 55-69 years with COVID-19, enrolled during active disease.

This clone has only one observation. The rearrangement joins TRBV6-1 to TRBJ1-2; possible D gene TRBD1, 5 bases. The CDR3 is 17 residues long. Germline assignment: CDR1 MNHNS and CDR2 SASEGT. V was clipped by 1 base and J by 4 bases, with 19 bases between them. The CDR3 sequence: CASSEVNPTDTPYGYTF. CDR3 coding DNA: TGTGCCAGCAGTGAAGTAAACCCCACGGACACCCCCTATGGCTACACCTTC.

This chain connects TRBV18 to TRBJ2-3; the match to TRBD1 covers 7 bases. This CDR3 has 17 amino acids. After removal of 4 bases from V and 1 base from J, the junction contained 11 bases not matched to a gene. CDR1 and CDR2 (germline): KGHSH, LQKENI. CDR3 DNA sequence: TGTGCCAGCTCACACCGACGTCGGACAGGAGGCACAGATACGCAGTATTTT. This encodes CASSHRRRTGGTDTQYF.

The chain has TRBV2 and TRBJ1-1; D not certain. The germline V gene encodes CDR1 SNHLY and CDR2 FYNNEI. The ends were cut back, 5 bases at V and 7 bases at J, with 8 bases in the middle. The CDR3 runs to 11 residues. Here the CDR3 DNA reads TGTGCCAGCAGTAAATTAAATGAAGCTTTCTTT. Encoded protein: CASSKLNEAFF.

The chain has TRBV19 and TRBJ1-1, with 11 bases lining up with TRBD1. CDR3 size: 18 residues. Per germline, CDR1 LNHDA and CDR2 SQIVND (reference sequence). After removal of 2 bases from V and 0 bases from J, the junction contained 8 bases not matched to a gene. CDR3 DNA sequence: TGTGCCAGTAGTATAATCCGGACAGGGGGCCGATTGAACACTGAAGCTTTCTTT. Translation: CASSIIRTGGRLNTEAFF.

This chain joins TRBV5-1 and TRBJ2-7; D possibly corresponds to TRBD1 (7 bases). Germline CDR1 reads SGHRS; CDR2 reads YFSETQ. The CDR3 contains 16 residues. Trimming stripped 4 bases from V and 0 bases from J, with 17 bases between. The CDR3 is CASSPGGGRVSYEQYF. CDR3 in DNA: TGCGCCAGCAGCCCAGGAGGGGGCCGGGTCTCCTACGAGCAGTACTTC.

The genes are TRBV11-2 and TRBJ1-5, with 9 nucleotides matching TRBD1. The CDR3 is 16 residues long. Per the germline V gene, CDR1 is SGHAT and CDR2 is FQNNGV. V was pared by 3 bases and J by 3 bases, with 6 bases of the junction left unmatched. CDR3: CASSLGQGRANQPQHF. DNA of the CDR3: TGTGCCAGCAGCTTGGGACAGGGTCGGGCCAATCAGCCCCAGCATTTT. Full variable domain (missing parts from reference TRBV11-2 and TRBJ1-5): EAGVAQSPRYKIIEKRQSVAFWCNPISGHATLYWYQQILGQGPKLLIQFQNNGVVDDSQLPKDRFSAERLKGVDSTLKIQPAKLEDSAVYLCASSLGQGRANQPQHFGDGTRLSIL.

This chain links TRBV28 with TRBJ2-7, with 7 bases lining up with TRBD2. This CDR3 region has 14 residues. CDR1 is MDHEN and CDR2 is SYDVKM in the germline V gene. V shed 2 bases, J shed 6 bases, and the junction held 7 bases outside the gene matches. The CDR3 DNA reads TGTGCCAGCAGTTTAGGCGGGAGTATCCGCGAGCAGTACTTC. As protein: CASSLGGSIREQYF.

This chain connects TRBV11-2 to TRBJ2-5; TRBD1 agrees at 7 bases. The length of the CDR3 is 14 residues. V shed 5 bases and J 3 bases; nucleotides not matched to a gene: 6. Germline V gene data show CDR1 as SGHAT and CDR2 as FQNNGV. CDR3 protein: CASSQGTAKETQYF. The DNA of the CDR3 is TGTGCCAGCAGCCAAGGGACAGCGAAAGAGACCCAGTACTTC.

The chain joins TRBV6-2 or TRBV6-3 to TRBJ2-5; a possible D gene is TRBD2 (6 bases). Trimming left V 1 base short and J 2 bases short, with 20 bases between. Germline V lookup: CDR1 MNHEY, CDR2 SVGEGT. The CDR3 consists of 18 residues. The CDR3 DNA sequence: TGTGCCAGCAGTTACTTCCATCGGGTATTAGCGGAGCAAGAGACCCAGTACTTC. As protein: CASSYFHRVLAEQETQYF.